The 28 T cell receptor beta chains below all came from one sample that was sequenced in a study of OX40 agonist ivuxolimab in advanced cancers. Profiling relied on immunoSEQ multiplex PCR, and the TCRdb table lists in-frame clones only, not all of them. The sample holds 90,000 to 120,000 clones; 75% to 95% are singletons and the top ten take 0.31%. The material sequenced was CD4+ or CD8+ T cells sorted from blood, taken in a trial of the OX40 agonist ivuxolimab. All receptors derive from an adult with an advanced solid tumor such as melanoma, head and neck, liver or kidney cancer.

The gene calls are TRBV2 and TRBJ2-5, with 11 positions matching TRBD1. The CDR3 totals 14 residues. Germline assignment: CDR1 SNHLY and CDR2 FYNNEI. V shed 6 bases and J 2 bases; nucleotides not matched to a gene: 2. Written as DNA, the CDR3 is TGTGCCAGCAGCCGGGACAGGGGGCAAGAGACCCAGTACTTC. Residues: CASSRDRGQETQYF.

The CDR3 DNA is TGTGCCAGCACGCCGGGGGTGCCAACATATGGCTACACCTTC. Amino acids: CASTPGVPTYGYTF. The chain joins TRBV7-2 to TRBJ1-2; D is perhaps TRBD1 (5 bases). CDR1 and CDR2 (germline): SGHTA, FQGNSA. The CDR3 is 14 residues long. The V end was cut by 7 bases, the J end by 5 bases, with 17 bases between.

The chain recombines TRBV7-2 with TRBJ2-7; D possibly corresponds to TRBD2 (5 bases). CDR1 is SGHTA and CDR2 is FQGNSA in the germline V gene. The CDR3 is made up of 15 amino acids. Trimming took 2 bases from V and 0 from J, leaving 11 bases between them. Here the CDR3 reads CASSLRGSSSYEQYF. The DNA of the CDR3 is TGTGCCAGCAGCTTACGAGGGTCCAGCTCCTACGAGCAGTACTTC.

This clone was detected only a few times. The chain employs TRBV30 and TRBJ2-7, with D possibly matching TRBD1 (5 bases). CDR3 length: 12 residues. Germline CDR1 and CDR2: GTSNPN and SVGIG (reference sequence). The CDR3 bases are TGTAAAGTCGTGGCCCGGACAAAAGAGCAGTACTTC. This codes for CKVVARTKEQYF. The complete variable domain, with remaining parts taken from reference TRBV30 and TRBJ2-7, reads SQTIHQWPATLVQPVGSPLSLECTVEGTSNPNLYWYRQAAGRGLQLLFYSVGIGQISSEVPQNLSASRPQDRQFILSSKKLLLSDSGFYLCKVVARTKEQYFGPGTRLTVT.

The chain has TRBV28 and TRBJ1-2; D unclear. This CDR3 has 15 amino acids. In germline, CDR1 is MDHEN, CDR2 SYDVKM. Trimming took off 6 bases at V and 2 bases at J, with 16 bases between the two ends. The DNA of the CDR3 is TGTGCCAGCAGACAACGAGGAGTAGGAAACTATGGCTACACCTTC. This translates into CASRQRGVGNYGYTF.

The genes are TRBV19 and TRBJ2-7; 8 bases line up with TRBD1. The CDR3 runs 15 residues. V dropped 1 base and J dropped 2; count of bases not matched to a gene: 4. Germline-derived CDR1 and CDR2 are LNHDA and SQIVND (reference sequence). The CDR3 coding sequence is TGTGCCAGTAGTATAGGTTACAGGGGGACCTACGAGCAGTACTTC. Its translation is CASSIGYRGTYEQYF.

V and J are TRBV10-2 and TRBJ2-6; D may be TRBD1 (5 bases). Trimming cost V 3 bases and J 2 bases, with 8 bases left between them. Germline V gene sequence: CDR1 WSHSY, CDR2 SAAADI. The CDR3 has 15 amino acids. CDR3 loop: CASSEGDPGANVLTF. The CDR3, as DNA: TGCGCCAGCAGTGAAGGGGATCCTGGGGCCAACGTCCTGACTTTC.

J is TRBJ1-5 and V is TRBV5-1; 8 positions match TRBD1. With 1 base clipped from V and 2 bases from J, the junction kept 2 bases outside the gene matches. The CDR3 consists of 15 residues. Germline V gene lookup returns CDR1 SGHRS and CDR2 YFSETQ. CDR3 sequence reads: CASSLSGGGNQPQHF. In nucleotides, the CDR3 is TGCGCCAGCAGCTTGTCAGGGGGCGGCAATCAGCCCCAGCATTTT. Full variable domain (missing parts from reference TRBV5-1 and TRBJ1-5): KAGVTQTPRYLIKTRGQQVTLSCSPISGHRSVSWYQQTPGQGLQFLFEYFSETQRNKGNFPGRFSGRQFSNSRSEMNVSTLELGDSALYLCASSLSGGGNQPQHFGDGTRLSIL.

J is TRBJ2-7 and V is TRBV6-6, with 9 bases identical to TRBD2. Germline lookup yields CDR1 MNHNY and CDR2 SVGAGI (reference sequence). The ends lost 6 bases at V and 5 bases at J; junction bases unmatched: 5. This CDR3 contains 13 residues. CDR3 amino acids: CASRTSGKDEQYF. In DNA, the CDR3 is TGTGCCAGCAGGACTAGCGGTAAGGACGAGCAGTACTTC.

V is TRBV15 and J is TRBJ2-1; tentative D call: TRBD2 (6 bases). Germline CDR1 is LNHNV and CDR2 is YYDKDF (reference sequence). The CDR3 runs to 13 residues. Trimming removed 0 bases at V and 12 bases at J, with 12 bases between. CDR3: CATSRDSGRMQFF. CDR3 DNA sequence: TGTGCCACCAGCAGAGATAGCGGTAGAATGCAGTTCTTC.

In nucleotides, the CDR3 is TGTGCCAGCAGCTCCTTTAACCCGAATACGCAGTATTTT. Protein sequence: CASSSFNPNTQYF. The chain employs TRBV7-2 and TRBJ2-3; D gene uncertain. CDR1 and CDR2 from the germline V gene are SGHTA and FQGNSA. The V end lost 4 bases, the J end lost 7 bases, and 12 bases lay between the germline ends. This CDR3 region has 13 residues.

This chain's CDR3 is CASSLGGIRDEKLFF. The CDR3 DNA sequence: TGTGCCAGCAGCTTAGGGGGGATCAGGGACGAAAAACTGTTTTTT. The rearrangement uses TRBV7-2 and TRBJ1-4, with D maybe TRBD1 (5 bases). Germline V gene data show CDR1 as SGHTA and CDR2 as FQGNSA. Deletions cut 1 base from V and 8 bases from J, with 14 bases between. CDR3 length: 15 residues.

J is TRBJ1-1 and V is TRBV7-2; D gene uncertain. V was cut by 5 bases and J by 4 bases, with 17 bases left in between. There are 15 residues in the CDR3. Germline CDR1 SGHTA, CDR2 FQGNSA. In DNA form, the CDR3 reads TGTGCCAGCAGCCCTCAATATCCACCGGGCACTGAAGCTTTCTTT. Protein sequence: CASSPQYPPGTEAFF.

The V call is TRBV7-2, the J call TRBJ1-2; D might be TRBD1 (6 bases). Germline loops: CDR1 SGHTA, CDR2 FQGNSA. V lost 5 bases and J 5 bases, leaving 9 bases between the germline ends. The CDR3 length is 12 residues. DNA for the CDR3: TGTGCCAGCAGCCAAGGACAGTATGGCTACACCTTC. It specifies CASSQGQYGYTF.

The V and J genes are TRBV28 and TRBJ1-4; possibly TRBD1 for D (6 bases). Germline CDR1 reads MDHEN; CDR2 reads SYDVKM. V was pared by 4 bases and J by 0 bases, with 12 bases between. The CDR3 spans 16 residues. This CDR3 reads CASSSQGTATNEKLFF. CDR3 in DNA: TGTGCCAGCAGTTCGCAGGGGACTGCAACTAATGAAAAACTGTTTTTT.

This clone was detected only once. The genes are TRBV19 and TRBJ1-5; D remains unclear. CDR1 and CDR2 (germline): LNHDA, SQIVND (reference sequence). The CDR3 has 13 amino acids. With 1 base removed from V and 6 bases from J, the gap between germline ends came to 7 bases. CDR3 nucleotide sequence: TGTGCCAGTAGTATAGTATCGGGTCAGCCCCAGCATTTT. Protein: CASSIVSGQPQHF.

The chain has TRBV7-9 and TRBJ2-5; D might be TRBD1 (6 bases). V lost 1 base, J lost 5 bases, and 8 bases lay in between. Germline assignment: CDR1 SEHNR and CDR2 FQNEAQ (reference sequence). There are 13 residues in the CDR3. CDR3 loop: CASSLDRVETQYF. In DNA, the CDR3 is TGTGCCAGCAGCTTAGACAGGGTTGAGACCCAGTACTTC.

The chain carries TRBV27 and TRBJ2-2, with TRBD2 matching 13 bases. The CDR3 is made up of 18 amino acids. Per the germline V gene, CDR1 is MNHEY and CDR2 is SMNVEV (reference sequence). Trimming removed 1 base from V and 5 bases from J; junction bases left unmatched: 7. DNA of the CDR3: TGTGCCAGCAGTTTATTGGGACTAGCGGGAACTAAAACCGGGGAGCTGTTTTTT. Its translation is CASSLLGLAGTKTGELFF.

The chain is built from TRBV6-5 and TRBJ2-7, with TRBD1 identical over 8 bases. The germline V gene has CDR1 MNHEY and CDR2 SVGAGI. The CDR3 totals 13 residues. The V and J ends lost 6 bases and 7 bases, in that order; junction bases with no gene match: 8. In DNA form, the CDR3 reads TGTGCCAGCAGACCCCGGGACAGGCGGGAGCAGTACTTC. As protein: CASRPRDRREQYF.

V and J are TRBV14 and TRBJ2-3, with TRBD2 matching 10 bases. This CDR3 has 17 residues. With 4 bases clipped from V and 4 bases from J, the junction kept 11 bases outside the gene matches. Germline values: CDR1 SGHDN, CDR2 FVKESK. DNA for the CDR3: TGTGCCAGCAGCCTCTATAGCGGGAGGCCTGGGTCAGATACGCAGTATTTT. This gives the protein CASSLYSGRPGSDTQYF.

The V and J genes are TRBV30 and TRBJ2-3; possibly TRBD1 for D (5 bases). The germline V gene encodes CDR1 GTSNPN and CDR2 SVGIG (reference sequence). Between the trimmed V and J ends, which lost 2 bases and 4 bases, there was a span of 7 bases. The CDR3 totals 12 residues. The CDR3 region is CAWSRGPDTQYF. The CDR3 DNA follows: TGTGCCTGGAGTAGGGGTCCAGATACGCAGTATTTT.

The V and J genes are TRBV15 and TRBJ2-5; TRBD1 is a possible D gene (5 bases). V was pared by 2 bases and J by 5 bases, with 18 bases between. The CDR3 runs 16 residues. CDR1 and CDR2 from the germline V gene are LNHNV and YYDKDF (reference sequence). In DNA form, the CDR3 reads TGTGCCACCAGCAGAAGCAGCCCAGGGTCGACGGAGACCCAGTACTTC. Translation: CATSRSSPGSTETQYF.

The rearrangement joins TRBV28 to TRBJ2-7; 8 positions match TRBD1. Germline V gives CDR1 MDHEN, CDR2 SYDVKM. Trimming cost V 6 bases and J 3 bases; bases outside gene matches: 10. The CDR3 loop spans 15 amino acids. The DNA of the CDR3 is TGTGCCAGCAGCCCGAGGGGGACAGGACACTACGAGCAGTACTTC. Its protein product is CASSPRGTGHYEQYF.

J is TRBJ2-7 and V is TRBV18, with TRBD1 identical over 8 bases. The CDR3 is made up of 15 amino acids. V was pared by 4 bases and J by 6 bases, with 11 bases of the junction left unmatched. Looked up from germline, CDR1 is KGHSH and CDR2 is LQKENI. This CDR3 is CASSLLTGERVEQYF. CDR3 coding DNA: TGTGCCAGCTCACTTCTGACAGGGGAACGTGTCGAGCAGTACTTC.

This clone has only one observation. The chain is built from TRBV6-5 and TRBJ2-1; TRBD2 matches at 10 bases. This CDR3 has 13 amino acids. Germline V lookup: CDR1 MNHEY, CDR2 SVGAGI. The ends lost 6 bases at V and 10 bases at J; junction bases unmatched: 6. The CDR3 region has the DNA TGTGCCAGCAGACAGGGACTAGCGTTCGAGCAGTTCTTC. Residues: CASRQGLAFEQFF.

The chain links TRBV28 to TRBJ2-1; D unresolved. Germline lookup yields CDR1 MDHEN and CDR2 SYDVKM. Deletions cut 2 bases from V and 2 bases from J, with 7 bases between. This CDR3 comprises 14 residues. The DNA for the CDR3 is TGTGCCAGCAGTTTAGGCCACGCCTACAATGAGCAGTTCTTC. Residues: CASSLGHAYNEQFF.

This clone appeared once. This chain joins TRBV19 and TRBJ2-2; D tentatively reads TRBD1 or TRBD2 (5 bases each). The CDR3 loop spans 15 amino acids. V lost 1 base and J 6 bases, leaving 12 bases between the germline ends. The germline gives CDR1 LNHDA, CDR2 SQIVND (reference sequence). The CDR3 DNA reads TGTGCCAGTAGTATAGGGGGGATAGGTTCCGGGGAGCTGTTTTTT. It yields the protein CASSIGGIGSGELFF.

The chain is built from TRBV5-5 and TRBJ2-7; D might be TRBD2 (6 bases). Looked up from germline, CDR1 is SGHKS and CDR2 is YYEKEE (reference sequence). The CDR3 runs 15 residues. Between the trimmed V and J ends, which lost 2 bases and 0 bases, there was a span of 12 bases. The CDR3 DNA reads TGTGCCAGCAGCTTTTCGACGACTAGCTCCTACGAGCAGTACTTC. Amino acids: CASSFSTTSSYEQYF.